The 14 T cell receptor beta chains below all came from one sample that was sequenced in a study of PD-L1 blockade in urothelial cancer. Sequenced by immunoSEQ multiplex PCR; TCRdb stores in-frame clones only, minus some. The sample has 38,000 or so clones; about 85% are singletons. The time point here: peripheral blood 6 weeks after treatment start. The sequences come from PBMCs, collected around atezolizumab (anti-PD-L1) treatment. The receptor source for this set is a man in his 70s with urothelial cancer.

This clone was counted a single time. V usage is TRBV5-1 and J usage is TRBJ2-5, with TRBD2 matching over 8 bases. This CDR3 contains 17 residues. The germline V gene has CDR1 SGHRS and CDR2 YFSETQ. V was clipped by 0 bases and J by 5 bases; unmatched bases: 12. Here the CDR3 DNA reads TGCGCCAGCAGCTTGGCCACGGGAGGGAGTCTAAGCGAGACCCAGTACTTC. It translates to CASSLATGGSLSETQYF. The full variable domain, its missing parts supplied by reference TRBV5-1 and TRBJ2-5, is KAGVTQTPRYLIKTRGQQVTLSCSPISGHRSVSWYQQTPGQGLQFLFEYFSETQRNKGNFPGRFSGRQFSNSRSEMNVSTLELGDSALYLCASSLATGGSLSETQYFGPGTRLLVL.

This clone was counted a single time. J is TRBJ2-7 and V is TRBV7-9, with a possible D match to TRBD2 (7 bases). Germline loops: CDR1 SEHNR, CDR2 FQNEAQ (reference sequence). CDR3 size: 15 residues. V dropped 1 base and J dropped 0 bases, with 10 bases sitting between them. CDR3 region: CASSLEGGGSYEQYF. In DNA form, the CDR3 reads TGTGCCAGCAGCTTAGAGGGGGGGGGCTCCTACGAGCAGTACTTC.

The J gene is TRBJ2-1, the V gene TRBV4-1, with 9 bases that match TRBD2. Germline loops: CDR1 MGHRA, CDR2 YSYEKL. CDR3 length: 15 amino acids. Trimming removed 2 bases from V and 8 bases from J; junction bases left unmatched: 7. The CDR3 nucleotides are TGCGCCAGCAGCCAACGGGGACTAGCTCCTCATGAGCAGTTCTTC. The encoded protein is CASSQRGLAPHEQFF.

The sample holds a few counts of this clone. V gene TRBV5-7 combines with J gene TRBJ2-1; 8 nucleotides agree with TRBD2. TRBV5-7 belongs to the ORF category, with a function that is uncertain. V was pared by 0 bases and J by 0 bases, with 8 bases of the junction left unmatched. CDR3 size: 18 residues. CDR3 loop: CASSLGTSGRLSYNEQFF. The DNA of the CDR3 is TGTGCCAGCAGCTTGGGAACTAGCGGACGACTCTCCTACAATGAGCAGTTCTTC.

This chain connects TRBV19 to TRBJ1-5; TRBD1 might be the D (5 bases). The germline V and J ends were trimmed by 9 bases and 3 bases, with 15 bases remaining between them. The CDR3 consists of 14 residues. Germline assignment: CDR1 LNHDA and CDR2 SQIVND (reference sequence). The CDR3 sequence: CASNMGQINQPQHF. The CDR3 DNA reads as TGTGCCAGCAACATGGGGCAGATCAATCAGCCCCAGCATTTT.

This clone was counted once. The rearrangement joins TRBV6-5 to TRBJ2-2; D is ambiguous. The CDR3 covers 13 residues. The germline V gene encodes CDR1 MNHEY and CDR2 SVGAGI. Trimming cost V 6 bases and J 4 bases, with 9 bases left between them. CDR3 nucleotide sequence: TGTGCCAGCAGCCGCCCCGGCACCGGGGAGCTGTTTTTT. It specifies CASSRPGTGELFF.

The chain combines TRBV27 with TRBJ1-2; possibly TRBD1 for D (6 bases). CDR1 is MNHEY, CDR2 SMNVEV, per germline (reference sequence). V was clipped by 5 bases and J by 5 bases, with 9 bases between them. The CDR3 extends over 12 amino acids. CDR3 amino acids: CASSRQGYGYTF. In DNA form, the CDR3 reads TGTGCCAGCAGTCGCCAGGGGTATGGCTACACCTTC.

The CDR3 region has the DNA TGTGCCAGCAGCCAAACTAGCGGCTCCTACGAGCAGTACTTC. It encodes CASSQTSGSYEQYF. V and J are TRBV9 and TRBJ2-7; 8 bases are shared with TRBD2. The CDR3 spans 14 residues. Germline V lookup: CDR1 SGDLS, CDR2 YYNGEE. V was clipped by 4 bases and J by 0 bases; unmatched bases: 3.

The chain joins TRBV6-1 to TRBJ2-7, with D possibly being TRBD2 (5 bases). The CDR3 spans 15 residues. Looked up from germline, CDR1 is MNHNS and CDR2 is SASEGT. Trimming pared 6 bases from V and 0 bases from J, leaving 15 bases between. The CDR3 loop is CASRPSGWSSYEQYF. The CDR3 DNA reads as TGTGCCAGCAGGCCCTCGGGGTGGAGCTCCTACGAGCAGTACTTC.

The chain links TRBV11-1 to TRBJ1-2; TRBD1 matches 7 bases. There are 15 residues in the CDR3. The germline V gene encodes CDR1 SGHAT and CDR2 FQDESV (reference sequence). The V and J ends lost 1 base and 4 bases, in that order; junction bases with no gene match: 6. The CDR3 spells CASSLGGQAAYGYTF. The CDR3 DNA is TGTGCCAGCAGCTTAGGCGGACAGGCGGCCTATGGCTACACCTTC.

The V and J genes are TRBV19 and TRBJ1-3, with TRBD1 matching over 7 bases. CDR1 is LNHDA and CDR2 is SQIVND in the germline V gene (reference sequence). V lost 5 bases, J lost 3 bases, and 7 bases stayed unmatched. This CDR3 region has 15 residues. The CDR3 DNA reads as TGTGCCAGTAGTTCACAGGGGCAAGGTGGAAACACCATATATTTT. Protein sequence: CASSSQGQGGNTIYF.

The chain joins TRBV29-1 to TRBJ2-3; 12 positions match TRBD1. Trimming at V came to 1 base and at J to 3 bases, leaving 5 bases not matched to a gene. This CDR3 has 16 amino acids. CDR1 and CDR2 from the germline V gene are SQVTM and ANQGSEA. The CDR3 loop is CSVEAPGQGATDTQYF. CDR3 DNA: TGCAGCGTTGAAGCTCCGGGACAGGGGGCAACAGATACGCAGTATTTT.

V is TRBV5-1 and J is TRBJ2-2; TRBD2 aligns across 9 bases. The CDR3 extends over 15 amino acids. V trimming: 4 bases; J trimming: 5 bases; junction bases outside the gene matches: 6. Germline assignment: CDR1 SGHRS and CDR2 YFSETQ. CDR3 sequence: CASSPGTSRTGELFF. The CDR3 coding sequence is TGCGCCAGCAGCCCCGGGACTAGCCGTACCGGGGAGCTGTTTTTT.

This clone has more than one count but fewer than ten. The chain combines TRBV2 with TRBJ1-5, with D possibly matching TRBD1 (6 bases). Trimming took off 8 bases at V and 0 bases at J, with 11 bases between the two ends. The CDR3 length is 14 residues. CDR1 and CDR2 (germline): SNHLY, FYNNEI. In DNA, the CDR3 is TGTGCCAGCCAGGACAGTCATAGCAATCAGCCCCAGCATTTT. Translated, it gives CASQDSHSNQPQHF.